Listed below are T cell receptor beta chains from one sample, sequenced in a study of response to subunit inactivated influenza vaccine. TCRdb redid the calling of the RT-PCR reads with MiXCR, one entry per CDR3 protein. The sample consists of 700,000 to 800,000 distinct CDR3 sequences, 15% to 20% of them appearing once. Material: PBMCs from blood, obtained 5 to 6 days after vaccination. The receptors stem from a man in his forties or fifties who received an inactivated influenza vaccine. CDR3s include the opening cysteine and the closing phenylalanine or tryptophan. Fields, in order: D gene, J gene, clone size, V gene, CDR3 DNA, CDR3 protein. The D gene is left open where the match is weak. Clone size appears in some rows only: once, few, many, or a class for an expanded clone.

TRBD2 | TRBJ2-1 | many | TRBV12-3/TRBV12-4 | TGTGCCAGCAGTCCAGCCCTAGCGGGGGGCTACAATGAGCAGTTCTTC | CASSPALAGGYNEQFF
TRBD1 | TRBJ1-5 | . | TRBV6-2/TRBV6-3 | TGTGCCAGCAGTTACTGGCAGGGGGACAATCAGCCCCAGCATTTT | CASSYWQGDNQPQHF
. | TRBJ1-4 | few | TRBV20-1 | TGCAGTGCTAGAGTACCGGGTCCAGGGCATGAAAAACTGTTTTTT | CSARVPGPGHEKLFF
TRBD2 | TRBJ2-4 | . | TRBV7-9 | TGTGCCAGCAGCCGCGGGGGAGCGGTCCAATCGTACTTC | CASSRGGAVQSYF
. | TRBJ1-5 | . | TRBV7-9 | TGTGCCAGCAGCGTAGCGGATCAGCCCCAGCATTTT | CASSVADQPQHF
. | TRBJ1-1 | few | TRBV7-9 | TGTGCCAGCAGCCAATATGAAGCTTTCTTT | CASSQYEAFF
TRBD1 | TRBJ1-4 | . | TRBV20-1 | TGCAGTGCTAGACCGGGACAGGGGGAGAAAAAACTGTTTTTT | CSARPGQGEKKLFF
. | TRBJ2-3 | . | TRBV7-8 | TGTGCCAGCAGCTCCCTGGGCGGGACTAGCACAGATACGCAGTATTTT | CASSSLGGTSTDTQYF
TRBD2 | TRBJ2-7 | few | TRBV24-1 | TGTGCCACCAGTGATGGAACTAGCGGGAGGGCCTTC | CATSDGTSGRAF
TRBD2 | TRBJ2-5 | . | TRBV5-1 | TGCGCCAGCAGCTTGGTTCTAGCGGGGGCAAACCAAGAGACCCAGTACTTC | CASSLVLAGANQETQYF
TRBD2 | TRBJ2-3 | few | TRBV20-1 | TGCAGTGCTACCCGGACTAGCGGGAGTTGGGGCACAGATACGCAGTATTTT | CSATRTSGSWGTDTQYF
. | TRBJ2-7 | . | TRBV3-1 | TGTGCCAGCAGCCAAGGTTTAGCCCACTACGAGCAGTACTTC | CASSQGLAHYEQYF
TRBD1 | TRBJ2-1 | . | TRBV24-1 | TGTGCCACCAGTGATCGGACAGGGTCTTATAACAATGAGCAGTTCTTC | CATSDRTGSYNNEQFF
TRBD2 | TRBJ2-3 | few | TRBV4-3 | TGCGCCAGCAGCCCGATTGGACTAGCTAAGGGAGATACGCAGTATTTT | CASSPIGLAKGDTQYF
. | TRBJ1-5 | few | TRBV15 | TGTGCCACCAGCAGAGATGGTGGGCGGGGGCAGCCCCAGCATTTT | CATSRDGGRGQPQHF
. | TRBJ2-3 | few | TRBV20-1 | TGCAGTGCTAGAGTTCCGGCCACAGATACGCAGTATTTT | CSARVPATDTQYF
TRBD1 | TRBJ2-7 | . | TRBV7-2 | TGTGCCAGCGCAGCCGGGACAGGGGGCAACGAGCAGTACTTC | CASAAGTGGNEQYF
. | TRBJ2-4 | few | TRBV3-1 | TGTGCCAGCAGCCAAGCGCAAACCGACAAAAACATTCAGTACTTC | CASSQAQTDKNIQYF
. | TRBJ1-1 | . | TRBV28 | TGTGCCAGCAGTTTTAACGGGAATGAAGCTTTCTTT | CASSFNGNEAFF
TRBD1 | TRBJ2-1 | . | TRBV5-6 | TGTGCCAGCAGCCCCGAAACCGGGACAGCCTACAATGAGCAGTTCTTC | CASSPETGTAYNEQFF
TRBD1 | TRBJ2-2 | . | TRBV20-1 | TGCAGTGCTAGACGGACAGGGGCCGGGGAGCTGTTTTTT | CSARRTGAGELFF
. | TRBJ2-6 | . | TRBV20-1 | TGCAGTGCTAAACTGGGGGCCAACGTCCTGACTTTC | CSAKLGANVLTF
. | TRBJ1-1 | few | TRBV12-3/TRBV12-4 | TGTGCCAGCAGCCCCTCAGGGTTCACTGAAGCTTTCTTT | CASSPSGFTEAFF
. | TRBJ1-4 | . | TRBV11-2 | TGTGCCAGCAGCTTCAGCGGGACTTCTCGAGAAAAACTGTTTTTT | CASSFSGTSREKLFF
TRBD1 | TRBJ1-1 | few | TRBV15 | TGTGCCACCAGCAGAGCGCAGGGGGCGATCACTGAAGCTTTCTTT | CATSRAQGAITEAFF
. | TRBJ2-7 | . | TRBV11-2 | TGTGCCAGCAGCCTCCACCCCTCTCCAGGGTACGAGCAGTACTTC | CASSLHPSPGYEQYF
. | TRBJ1-5 | . | TRBV3-1 | TGTGCCAGCAGTTACAGTAATAGCAATCAGCCCCAGCATTTT | CASSYSNSNQPQHF
TRBD2 | TRBJ2-1 | . | TRBV7-2 | TGTGCCAGCAGCCCGGGACTAGCGGGACCCAATGAGCAGTTCTTC | CASSPGLAGPNEQFF
TRBD1 | TRBJ1-2 | few | TRBV11-2 | TGTGCCAGCAGCTTAGATCTTAACAGGGGGAATGGCTACACCTTC | CASSLDLNRGNGYTF
. | TRBJ1-2 | . | TRBV7-2 | TGTGCCAGCAGCCCGACACGGCTCGACGGCTACACCTTC | CASSPTRLDGYTF
TRBD2 | TRBJ2-1 | few | TRBV5-1 | TGCGCCAGCAGCTTAGGGACTAGCGAATACAATGAGCAGTTCTTC | CASSLGTSEYNEQFF
TRBD1 | TRBJ2-3 | . | TRBV12-3/TRBV12-4 | TGTGCCAGCAGTCTAAGGCAGGGGGCCAGCACAGATACGCAGTATTTT | CASSLRQGASTDTQYF
. | TRBJ2-2 | . | TRBV10-3 | TGTGCCACCCGACAGGGGAGGGACACCGGGGAGCTGTTTTTT | CATRQGRDTGELFF
TRBD1 | TRBJ2-7 | few | TRBV20-1 | TGCAGTGCTAGAGATCCAGGGGGCGAGCAGTACTTC | CSARDPGGEQYF
. | TRBJ2-7 | many | TRBV7-8 | TGTGCCAGCAGCTCGACAGCTACCTACGAGCAGTACTTC | CASSSTATYEQYF
. | TRBJ2-1 | few | TRBV7-9 | TGTGCCAGCAGCTTCCCCAACTCCTACAATGAGCAGTTCTTC | CASSFPNSYNEQFF
. | TRBJ2-1 | few | TRBV24-1 | TGTGCCACCAGTGACCCGGAACAGAACCGAAGGGATGAGCAGTTCTTC | CATSDPEQNRRDEQFF
. | TRBJ2-3 | . | TRBV20-1 | TGCAGTGCTAGAAGGTGGGAGTGGAACACAGATACGCAGTATTTT | CSARRWEWNTDTQYF
. | TRBJ2-3 | few | TRBV5-4 | TGTGCCAGCAGCTTGGTGGACAGCACAGATACGCAGTATTTT | CASSLVDSTDTQYF
. | TRBJ1-1 | . | TRBV10-3 | TGTGCCATCAGTGATCAGTCGGACACTGAAGCTTTCTTT | CAISDQSDTEAFF
TRBD2 | TRBJ2-1 | few | TRBV11-2 | TGTGCCAGCCGCGGACTAGCGGGAGGTTTATACAATGAGCAGTTCTTC | CASRGLAGGLYNEQFF
. | TRBJ1-6 | . | TRBV27 | TGTGCCAGCAGTTCCCTAATGTCCCGACTTAATTCACCCCTCCACTTT | CASSSLMSRLNSPLHF
TRBD1 | TRBJ1-6 | . | TRBV20-1 | TGCAGTGCTAGGTCTGAGGGGGCGGGTCCCCTCCACTTT | CSARSEGAGPLHF
. | TRBJ2-1 | few | TRBV20-1 | TGCAGAGCCGACCGGGGGGCCAGCTACAATGAGCAGTTCTTC | CRADRGASYNEQFF
. | TRBJ1-3 | . | TRBV12-3/TRBV12-4 | TGTGCCAGCAGTTTTGGCCTACTCTCTGGAAACACCATATATTTT | CASSFGLLSGNTIYF
. | TRBJ1-1 | . | TRBV5-1 | TGCGCCAGCAGCAGCCCGGAGCGGGGCACTGAAGCTTTCTTT | CASSSPERGTEAFF
. | TRBJ1-2 | . | TRBV20-1 | TGCAGTGCTAGAGCCCCCAGGGGCGATGGCTACACCTTC | CSARAPRGDGYTF